The 22 T cell receptor beta chains presented below share a single source sample, sequenced in a study of blood T cell repertoires in COVID-19. TCRdb keeps only in-frame clones here, not all; method: immunoSEQ multiplex PCR. Here the sample spans approximately 78,000 clones, roughly 87% being singletons. Sequencing input: peripheral blood. The source is a man aged 45-65 years with acute or convalescent COVID-19.

V is TRBV28 and J is TRBJ2-7; weak D call: TRBD2 (6 bases). In germline, CDR1 is MDHEN, CDR2 SYDVKM. V was shortened by 2 bases and J by 5 bases, with 7 bases between the two germline ends. CDR3 size: 12 residues. The CDR3 region is CASSLRRDEQYF. CDR3 nucleotides: TGTGCCAGCAGTTTAAGGAGGGACGAGCAGTACTTC.

This clone was observed a handful of times. V is TRBV29-1 and J is TRBJ1-1, with 10 bases aligning to TRBD1. Germline loops: CDR1 SQVTM, CDR2 ANQGSEA. The CDR3 is 16 amino acids. Trimming removed 6 bases from V and 0 bases from J; junction bases left unmatched: 10. CDR3 protein: CSVLPGQGLMNTEAFF. The CDR3 DNA sequence: TGCAGCGTGCTTCCGGGACAGGGGCTCATGAACACTGAAGCTTTCTTT.

The chain recombines TRBV7-8 with TRBJ2-7; D may be TRBD2 (5 bases). Germline values: CDR1 SGHVS, CDR2 FQNEAQ. Trimming removed 0 bases at V and 4 bases at J, with 7 bases between. This CDR3 is built from 13 residues. The CDR3 DNA reads TGTGCCAGCAGCTTAGCGAGGGAGTACGAGCAGTACTTC. Protein sequence: CASSLAREYEQYF. Full variable domain (rest looked up from reference TRBV7-8 and TRBJ2-7): GAGVSQSPRYKVAKRGQDVALRCDPISGHVSLFWYQQALGQGPEFLTYFQNEAQLDKSGLPSDRFFAERPEGSVSTLKIQRTQQEDSAVYLCASSLAREYEQYFGPGTRLTVT.

The count of this clone is one. The V gene is TRBV5-1, the J gene TRBJ2-3; D is undetermined. Germline V gives CDR1 SGHRS, CDR2 YFSETQ. The ends were cut back, 6 bases at V and 2 bases at J, with 19 bases in the middle. This CDR3 has 16 residues. The CDR3 nucleotides read TGCGCCAGCAAAGCGTCCCGGCAGCTGTCCACAGATACGCAGTATTTT. It encodes CASKASRQLSTDTQYF.

The chain carries TRBV4-1 and TRBJ1-5, with a weak D call TRBD1 (6 bases). The V gene's germline CDR1 is MGHRA and CDR2 YSYEKL. V shed 0 bases and J shed 0 bases, with 15 bases lying between them. CDR3 size: 18 residues. The CDR3 bases are TGCGCCAGCAGCCAAGAAGCCCCGGACAGACCTAGCAATCAGCCCCAGCATTTT. This sequence encodes CASSQEAPDRPSNQPQHF.

This chain links TRBV12-3 or TRBV12-4 with TRBJ2-7, with D unclear. The CDR3 sequence is 11 residues long. The V gene lost 6 bases and the J gene lost 2 bases, with 5 bases spanning the gap. The chain's CDR3 is CASSRAYEQYF. CDR3 bases: TGTGCCAGCAGCCGGGCCTACGAGCAGTACTTC.

The sample holds one count of this clone. The CDR3 loop is CASSLGTGAAEKLFF. Written as DNA, the CDR3 is TGTGCCAGCAGTCTCGGGACAGGGGCAGCCGAAAAACTGTTTTTT. The gene calls are TRBV27 and TRBJ1-4; TRBD1 aligns across 10 bases. V shed 5 bases and J 8 bases; nucleotides not matched to a gene: 8. CDR1 and CDR2 from the germline V gene are MNHEY and SMNVEV (reference sequence). The CDR3 runs to 15 residues.

V and J are TRBV11-2 and TRBJ2-5; 9 bases align to TRBD2. Germline V lookup: CDR1 SGHAT, CDR2 FQNNGV. The V gene end was trimmed by 5 bases and the J gene end by 4 bases; junction bases not matched to a gene: 11. There are 16 residues in the CDR3. The CDR3 loop reads CASSPRGGRVGETQYF. The CDR3 region has the DNA TGTGCCAGCAGCCCAAGGGGCGGGAGGGTAGGAGAGACCCAGTACTTC.

The DNA for the CDR3 is TGTGCCAGCAGGTGGACAGGGGGAGATTCACCCCTCCACTTT. This encodes CASRWTGGDSPLHF. The chain combines TRBV27 with TRBJ1-6; 10 bases align to TRBD1. Per germline, CDR1 MNHEY and CDR2 SMNVEV (reference sequence). The length of the CDR3 is 14 residues. V was pared by 6 bases and J by 8 bases, with 4 bases of the junction left unmatched.

The chain couples TRBV6-5 to TRBJ2-5, with TRBD1 identical over 10 bases. In germline, CDR1 is MNHEY, CDR2 SVGAGI. The V gene end was trimmed by 6 bases and the J gene end by 5 bases; junction bases not matched to a gene: 9. The CDR3 contains 15 residues. The CDR3 sequence: CASSWATGGRETQYF. The CDR3 DNA follows: TGTGCCAGCAGCTGGGCGACAGGGGGCCGGGAGACCCAGTACTTC.

The V gene is TRBV30, the J gene TRBJ1-4; no definite D call. Germline assignment: CDR1 GTSNPN and CDR2 SVGIG (reference sequence). The CDR3 length is 11 residues. V was cut by 5 bases and J by 7 bases, with 8 bases left in between. The CDR3: CAWGRGEKLFF. DNA for the CDR3: TGTGCCTGGGGACGGGGTGAAAAACTGTTTTTT. Full variable domain (remainder filled in from reference TRBV30 and TRBJ1-4): SQTIHQWPATLVQPVGSPLSLECTVEGTSNPNLYWYRQAAGRGLQLLFYSVGIGQISSEVPQNLSASRPQDRQFILSSKKLLLSDSGFYLCAWGRGEKLFFGSGTQLSVL.

The J gene is TRBJ2-5, the V gene TRBV7-8; 7 nucleotides match TRBD2. The trim removed 5 bases at V and 1 base at J, leaving 7 bases unmatched. Germline CDR1 SGHVS, CDR2 FQNEAQ. The CDR3 covers 15 residues. The CDR3 is CASSPKTSSQETQYF. The CDR3 bases are TGTGCCAGCAGCCCGAAGACTAGCAGCCAAGAGACCCAGTACTTC.

V is TRBV6-5 and J is TRBJ2-2, with 8 bases lining up with TRBD2. V lost 7 bases, J lost 0 bases, and 4 bases stayed unmatched. The germline V gene encodes CDR1 MNHEY and CDR2 SVGAGI. This CDR3 contains 15 residues. The CDR3 is CASTPGGANTGELFF. DNA for the CDR3: TGTGCCAGCACCCCGGGGGGGGCGAACACCGGGGAGCTGTTTTTT.

J is TRBJ2-7 and V is TRBV6-5; tentatively, D is TRBD1 (5 bases). Trimming cost V 6 bases and J 2 bases, with 14 bases left between them. This CDR3 is 14 amino acids long. Looked up from germline, CDR1 is MNHEY and CDR2 is SVGAGI. The CDR3 nucleotides read TGTGCCAGCAGCCGCTCACAGGCCGCCTACGAGCAGTACTTC. This encodes CASSRSQAAYEQYF.

This chain links TRBV6-5 with TRBJ1-2, with 7 bases that match TRBD1. The CDR3 extends over 14 amino acids. Germline CDR1 is MNHEY and CDR2 is SVGAGI. J was trimmed by 4 bases and V by 5 bases; bases with no gene match: 7. In DNA form, the CDR3 reads TGTGCCAGCAGTACAAGGGGGCTCCCCTATGGCTACACCTTC. It specifies CASSTRGLPYGYTF.

CDR3 DNA: TGTGCCAGCAGTATAAACCGGGACAGGGAAAAACTGTTTTTT. Translated, it gives CASSINRDREKLFF. The rearrangement joins TRBV6-5 to TRBJ1-4; 8 bases agree with TRBD1. V shed 5 bases and J 8 bases; nucleotides not matched to a gene: 7. The CDR3 loop spans 14 amino acids. Germline V CDR1 and CDR2: MNHEY, SVGAGI.

The J gene is TRBJ2-1, the V gene TRBV10-3; 9 positions agree with TRBD1. The CDR3 extends over 14 amino acids. CDR1 and CDR2 (germline): ENHRY, SYGVKD. Germline trimming cut 8 bases from V and 5 bases from J; bases unmatched to any gene: 7. For the CDR3, the DNA is TGTGCCATCCTACAGGACAGGGGAAACAATGAGCAGTTCTTC. This codes for CAILQDRGNNEQFF.

In DNA form, the CDR3 reads TGTGCCAGCAGCATAGGACAGCTTTTCAGCTACACCTTC. This encodes CASSIGQLFSYTF. J is TRBJ1-2 and V is TRBV11-2, with D perhaps matching TRBD1 (6 bases). Germline CDR1 reads SGHAT; CDR2 reads FQNNGV. Trimming pared 5 bases from V and 9 bases from J, leaving 16 bases between. The CDR3 covers 13 residues.

The J gene is TRBJ1-2, the V gene TRBV24-1, with a possible D match to TRBD1 (6 bases). Trimming removed 11 bases from V and 8 bases from J, with 20 bases in between. The CDR3 loop spans 13 amino acids. CDR1 and CDR2 from the germline V gene are KGHDR and SFDVKD. CDR3 nucleotides: TGTGCCAGTCCGAGAGGGGCAGGGGACGGCTACACCTTC. Residues: CASPRGAGDGYTF.

This chain uses TRBV7-9 with TRBJ1-2; the D is unclear. Trimming took 1 base from V and 2 from J, leaving 8 bases between them. Germline V lookup: CDR1 SEHNR, CDR2 FQNEAQ (reference sequence). The CDR3 is 14 amino acids. CDR3 protein: CASSLDGRNYGYTF. DNA for the CDR3: TGTGCCAGCAGCTTAGATGGCAGGAACTATGGCTACACCTTC.

V gene TRBV19 combines with J gene TRBJ1-5; 9 bases align to TRBD1. The CDR3 extends over 17 amino acids. Looked up from germline, CDR1 is LNHDA and CDR2 is SQIVND (reference sequence). V dropped 1 base and J dropped 5; count of bases not matched to a gene: 9. The chain's CDR3 is CASSIGPGTGRYQPQHF. The CDR3 DNA sequence: TGTGCCAGTAGTATAGGTCCCGGGACAGGGAGGTATCAGCCCCAGCATTTT.

The rearrangement joins TRBV9 to TRBJ1-1, with 7 nucleotides matching TRBD1. Germline lookup yields CDR1 SGDLS and CDR2 YYNGEE. The ends lost 3 bases at V and 1 base at J; junction bases unmatched: 6. The CDR3 runs to 15 residues. The CDR3 bases are TGTGCCAGCAGCGCCCCCGGGACAGCGAACACTGAAGCTTTCTTT. This gives the protein CASSAPGTANTEAFF. Supplemented by reference TRBV9 and TRBJ1-1, the full variable domain reads DSGVTQTPKHLITATGQRVTLRCSPRSGDLSVYWYQQSLDQGLQFLIQYYNGEERAKGNILERFSAQQFPDLHSELNLSSLELGDSALYFCASSAPGTANTEAFFGQGTRLTVV.